This T cell receptor (beta chain) was identified during a study of CD8 T cells in Susac syndrome. The V gene lost 9 bases and the J gene lost 1 base, with 10 bases spanning the gap. In germline, CDR1 is SGHRS, CDR2 YFSETQ. CDR3 length: 13 residues. RNA in amounts of about 0.45 to 1 ug was reverse transcribed with random hexamers. Amplification of TCR beta CDR3 across 54 Vbeta and 13 Jbeta was performed with immunoSEQ multiplex PCR. TCRdb independently ran MiXCR on the immunoSEQ multiplex PCR reads; one entry per CDR3 protein. Of about 250,000 distinct CDR3 sequences in the sample, around 93% were seen once.

The rearrangement joins TRBV5-1 to TRBJ2-2, with TRBD2 as a possible D gene (5 bases). The sequence derives from a human donor with multiple sclerosis. Sequencing was carried out using CD4+ T cells from PBMCs. For the CDR3, the DNA is TGCGCCACCACAGAGGGGAACACCGGGGAGCTGTTTTTT. As protein: CATTEGNTGELFF.